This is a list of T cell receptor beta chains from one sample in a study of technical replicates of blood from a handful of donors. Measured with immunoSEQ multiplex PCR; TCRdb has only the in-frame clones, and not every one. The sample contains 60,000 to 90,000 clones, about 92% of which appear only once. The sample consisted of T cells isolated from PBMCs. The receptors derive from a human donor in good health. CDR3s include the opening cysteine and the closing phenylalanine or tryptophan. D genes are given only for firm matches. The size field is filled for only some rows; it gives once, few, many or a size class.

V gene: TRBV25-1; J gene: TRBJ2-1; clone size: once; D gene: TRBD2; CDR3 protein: CASCLAGREQFF; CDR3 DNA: TGTGCCAGCTGTCTAGCGGGAAGGGAGCAGTTCTTC
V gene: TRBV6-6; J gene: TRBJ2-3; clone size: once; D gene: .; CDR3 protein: CAAGIGDTQYF; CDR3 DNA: TGTGCCGCCGGTATCGGGGATACGCAGTATTTT
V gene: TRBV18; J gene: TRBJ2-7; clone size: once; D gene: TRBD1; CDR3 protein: CASSPPIGTGIDEQYF; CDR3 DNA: TGTGCCAGCTCACCACCGATCGGGACAGGGATTGACGAGCAGTACTTC
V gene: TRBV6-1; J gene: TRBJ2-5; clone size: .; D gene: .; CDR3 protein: CASSENRKETQYF; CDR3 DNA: TGTGCCAGCAGTGAAAACAGGAAAGAGACCCAGTACTTC
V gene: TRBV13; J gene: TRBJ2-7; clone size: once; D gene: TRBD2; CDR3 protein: CASSLGPDSGCYEQYF; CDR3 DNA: TGTGCCAGCAGCTTAGGCCCGGATAGCGGGTGCTACGAGCAGTACTTC
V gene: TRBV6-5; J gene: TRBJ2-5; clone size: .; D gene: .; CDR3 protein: CASSRTEETQYF; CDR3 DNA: TGTGCCAGCAGTAGGACAGAAGAGACCCAGTACTTC
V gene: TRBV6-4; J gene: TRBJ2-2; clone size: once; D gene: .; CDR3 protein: CASSRDTHTGELFF; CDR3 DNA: TGTGCCAGCAGCCGGGACACCCACACCGGGGAGCTGTTTTTT
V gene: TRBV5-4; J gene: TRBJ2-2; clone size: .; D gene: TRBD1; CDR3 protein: CAVLRDRGEAGELFF; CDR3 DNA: TGTGCCGTCCTCCGGGACAGGGGAGAGGCCGGGGAGCTGTTTTTT
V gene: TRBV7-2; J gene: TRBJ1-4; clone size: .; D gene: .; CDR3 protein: CASSRDRNEKLFF; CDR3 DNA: TGTGCCAGCAGCCGCGACAGGAATGAAAAACTGTTTTTT
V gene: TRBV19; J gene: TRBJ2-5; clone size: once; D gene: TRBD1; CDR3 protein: CASGAGQGVTQYF; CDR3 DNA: TGTGCCTCCGGCGCGGGACAGGGGGTGACCCAGTACTTC
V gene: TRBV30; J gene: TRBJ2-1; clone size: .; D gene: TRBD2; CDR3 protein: CAWNRRAGPVNEQFF; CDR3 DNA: TGTGCCTGGAACCGACGAGCGGGACCGGTGAATGAGCAGTTCTTC
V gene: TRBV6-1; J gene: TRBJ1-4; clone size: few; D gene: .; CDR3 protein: CASSEAVGRGNEKLFF; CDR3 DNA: TGTGCCAGCAGTGAAGCGGTGGGGAGGGGTAATGAAAAACTGTTTTTT
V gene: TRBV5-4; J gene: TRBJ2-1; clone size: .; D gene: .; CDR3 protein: CASSSDSPEQFF; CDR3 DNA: TGTGCCAGCAGCTCGGACTCTCCTGAGCAGTTCTTC
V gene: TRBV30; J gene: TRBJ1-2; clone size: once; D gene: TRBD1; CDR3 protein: CAWSIQGAVGYTF; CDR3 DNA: TGTGCCTGGAGTATACAGGGGGCAGTTGGCTACACCTTC
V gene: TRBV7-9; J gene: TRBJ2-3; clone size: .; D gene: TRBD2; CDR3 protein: CASSLLAQTTDTQYF; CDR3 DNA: TGTGCCAGCAGCCTACTAGCGCAAACCACAGATACGCAGTATTTT
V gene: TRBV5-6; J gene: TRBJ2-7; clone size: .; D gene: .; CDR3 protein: CASSPRQGITYEQYF; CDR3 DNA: TGTGCCAGCAGCCCGCGCCAGGGAATCACCTACGAGCAGTACTTC
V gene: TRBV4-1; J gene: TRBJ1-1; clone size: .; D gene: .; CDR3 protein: CASSQDTGAPEAFF; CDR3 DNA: TGCGCCAGCAGCCAAGACACAGGAGCCCCTGAAGCTTTCTTT
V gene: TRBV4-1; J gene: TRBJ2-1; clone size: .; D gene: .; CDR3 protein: CASSHEREGSYNEQFF; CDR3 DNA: TGCGCCAGCAGCCATGAGAGAGAGGGCTCCTACAATGAGCAGTTCTTC
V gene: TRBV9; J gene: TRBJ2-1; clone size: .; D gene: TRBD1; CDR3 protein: CASSGQGREQFF; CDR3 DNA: TGTGCCAGCAGCGGACAGGGGCGTGAGCAGTTCTTC
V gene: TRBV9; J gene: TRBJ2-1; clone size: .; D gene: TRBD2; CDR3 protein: CASSHGLAGVIEQFF; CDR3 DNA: TGTGCCAGCAGCCACGGACTAGCGGGAGTCATTGAGCAGTTCTTC
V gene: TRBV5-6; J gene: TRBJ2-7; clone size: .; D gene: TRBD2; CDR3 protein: CASSLDMRTSWDEQYF; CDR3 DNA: TGTGCCAGCAGCTTGGATATGAGGACTAGTTGGGACGAGCAGTACTTC
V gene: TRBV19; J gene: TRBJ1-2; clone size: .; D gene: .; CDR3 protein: CASSGTQGTHGYTF; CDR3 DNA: TGTGCCAGTAGCGGAACACAGGGAACTCACGGCTACACCTTC
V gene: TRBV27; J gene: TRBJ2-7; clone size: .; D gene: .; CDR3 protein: CASSLSTGETSYEQYF; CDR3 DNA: TGTGCCAGCAGTTTATCGACGGGAGAAACCTCCTACGAGCAGTACTTC
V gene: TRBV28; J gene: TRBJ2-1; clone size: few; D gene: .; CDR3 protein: CASSFPKSGSISYNEQFF; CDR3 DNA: TGTGCCAGCAGTTTCCCCAAAAGCGGGTCTATCTCCTACAATGAGCAGTTCTTC
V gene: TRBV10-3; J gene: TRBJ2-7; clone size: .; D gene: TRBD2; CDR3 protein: CAISEMTSGRDEQYF; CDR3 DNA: TGTGCCATCAGTGAGATGACTAGCGGGAGGGACGAGCAGTACTTC
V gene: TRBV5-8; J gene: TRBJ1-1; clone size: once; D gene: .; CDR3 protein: CASSLDGTSGTEAFF; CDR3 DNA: TGTGCCAGCAGCTTGGACGGAACCTCGGGCACTGAAGCTTTCTTT
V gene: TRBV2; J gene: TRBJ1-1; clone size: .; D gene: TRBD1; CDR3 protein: CASSGGTENTEAFF; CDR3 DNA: TGTGCCAGCAGTGGAGGGACAGAGAACACTGAAGCTTTCTTT
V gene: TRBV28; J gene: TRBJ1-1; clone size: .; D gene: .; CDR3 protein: CASTGALNTEAFF; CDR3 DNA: TGTGCCAGCACAGGGGCCCTGAACACTGAAGCTTTCTTT
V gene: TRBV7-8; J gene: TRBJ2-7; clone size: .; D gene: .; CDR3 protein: CASSLGREFNYEQYF; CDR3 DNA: TGTGCCAGCAGCTTAGGTAGGGAGTTTAACTACGAGCAGTACTTC
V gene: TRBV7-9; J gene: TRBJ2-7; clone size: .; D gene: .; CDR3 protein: CASSPRTWFFSYEQYF; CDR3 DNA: TGTGCCAGCAGCCCAAGGACTTGGTTTTTCTCCTACGAGCAGTACTTC
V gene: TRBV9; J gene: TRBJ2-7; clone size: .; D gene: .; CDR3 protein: CASSVRSGFEQYF; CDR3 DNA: TGTGCCAGCAGCGTAAGGAGTGGATTCGAGCAGTACTTC
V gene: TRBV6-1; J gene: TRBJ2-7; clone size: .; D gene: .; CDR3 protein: CASGAGFSYEQYF; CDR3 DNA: TGTGCCAGTGGGGCGGGGTTCTCCTACGAGCAGTACTTC